The rows below give T cell receptor beta chains drawn from one sample of a study of a mutant IDH1 vaccine in newly diagnosed glioma. The protocol was immunoSEQ multiplex PCR, while the TCRdb copy is restricted to in-frame clones and leaves out a portion. The sample has some 120,000 clones; around 80% are singletons. No antigen has been assigned to these receptors. The sequencing here drew on PBMCs, taken from a glioma patient whose treatment included an IDH1 peptide vaccine. The origin of the receptors is a man between 40 and 49 years old with glioma. CDR3s include the opening cysteine and the closing phenylalanine or tryptophan. D genes are given only for firm matches. The size of a clone is reported for some rows only, either as once, few or many, or as a class for expanded clones.

v_gene	abundance	d_gene	j_gene	CDR3aa	CDR3nt
TRBV5-1	once	.	TRBJ1-4	CASSLAGTTNEKLFF	TGCGCCAGCAGCTTGGCTGGGACAACTAATGAAAAACTGTTTTTT
TRBV30	.	.	TRBJ2-7	CAWRTRGGKALEQYF	TGTGCCTGGAGGACCAGGGGCGGGAAAGCCCTCGAGCAGTACTTC
TRBV7-2	.	TRBD1	TRBJ2-7	CASSSAATGDYEQYF	TGTGCCAGCAGCTCCGCGGCGACAGGGGACTACGAGCAGTACTTC
TRBV28	.	.	TRBJ1-4	CASVGGVLNEKLFF	TGTGCCTCCGTCGGAGGGGTCCTTAATGAAAAACTGTTTTTT
TRBV9	once	.	TRBJ1-1	CASSAKGHTEAFF	TGTGCCAGCAGCGCAAAGGGGCACACTGAAGCTTTCTTT
TRBV7-3	.	TRBD2	TRBJ2-7	CASSLTPPGLAGKDEQYF	TGTGCCAGCAGCTTAACGCCACCGGGACTAGCGGGAAAGGATGAGCAGTACTTC
TRBV30	.	.	TRBJ2-5	CAWSVSHKETQYF	TGTGCCTGGAGTGTAAGCCATAAAGAGACCCAGTACTTC
TRBV5-4	.	TRBD1	TRBJ2-7	CASSLGQSYEQYF	TGTGCCAGCAGCCTGGGACAGTCCTACGAGCAGTACTTC
TRBV7-2	.	TRBD1	TRBJ1-5	CASSLGGTGNQPQHF	TGTGCCAGCAGCTTAGGCGGGACAGGTAATCAGCCCCAGCATTTT
TRBV6-5	.	.	TRBJ2-5	CASSYGPGEQETQYF	TGTGCCAGCAGTTACGGCCCAGGGGAGCAAGAGACCCAGTACTTC
TRBV19	.	.	TRBJ1-5	CASNEYVEGQPQHF	TGTGCCAGTAATGAGTACGTAGAGGGTCAGCCCCAGCATTTT
TRBV5-1	.	.	TRBJ2-7	CASSLGVAGPYEQYF	TGCGCCAGCAGCTTGGGTGTTGCGGGACCCTACGAGCAGTACTTC
TRBV4-3	.	.	TRBJ2-7	CASSQDVSWRQGHEQYF	TGCGCCAGCAGCCAAGATGTCTCCTGGCGGCAGGGGCACGAGCAGTACTTC
TRBV6-6	.	.	TRBJ1-5	CATKPGGSNQPQHF	TGTGCCACCAAGCCGGGGGGTAGCAATCAGCCCCAGCATTTT
TRBV9	.	TRBD1	TRBJ1-2	CASSVVGTGVNYGYTF	TGTGCCAGCAGCGTAGTTGGGACAGGGGTAAACTATGGCTACACCTTC
TRBV5-6	.	.	TRBJ1-2	CASSRPGGTGYTF	TGTGCCAGCAGCCGGCCTGGGGGGACAGGCTACACCTTC
TRBV5-4	.	.	TRBJ2-5	CASSSPGREETQYF	TGTGCCAGCAGCTCCCCAGGCCGAGAGGAGACCCAGTACTTC
TRBV11-3	.	.	TRBJ2-1	CASSSRLGNEQFF	TGTGCCAGCAGCTCGAGACTAGGAAATGAGCAGTTCTTC
TRBV30	.	TRBD1	TRBJ1-1	CAWSVPGGMGEAFF	TGTGCCTGGAGTGTACCAGGGGGCATGGGTGAAGCTTTCTTT
TRBV7-8	few	.	TRBJ1-2	CASSLGVTTNYGYTF	TGTGCCAGCAGCTTAGGGGTCACTACTAACTATGGCTACACCTTC
TRBV7-6	once	.	TRBJ2-5	CASSLTGAVQETQYF	TGTGCCAGCAGCCTGACCGGGGCGGTCCAAGAGACCCAGTACTTC
TRBV19	.	.	TRBJ2-1	CASRVGWESEQFF	TGTGCCAGTAGGGTGGGCTGGGAGAGTGAGCAGTTCTTC
TRBV7-2	.	.	TRBJ1-3	CASSLVPNAGNTIYF	TGTGCCAGCAGCTTAGTTCCCAACGCTGGAAACACCATATATTTT
TRBV7-2	.	TRBD1	TRBJ1-1	CASSFQGGTEAFF	TGTGCCAGCAGCTTTCAGGGGGGGACTGAAGCTTTCTTT